This T cell receptor beta chain is drawn from a study of blood T cell repertoires in COVID-19. The protocol was immunoSEQ multiplex PCR, while the TCRdb copy is restricted to in-frame clones and leaves out a portion. The sample holds roughly 200,000 clones, about 81% seen once. As to this clone: Distinct nucleotide sequences in the sample also encode this CDR3.

Seattle's enrolled individuals joined amid active infection and were then monitored longitudinally. Trimming pared 0 bases from V and 6 bases from J, leaving 3 bases between. This CDR3 comprises 12 residues. Germline-derived CDR1 and CDR2 are LGHNA and YNFKEQ. The sequence derives from an older woman with COVID-19, enrolled during active disease. V gene TRBV4-2 combines with J gene TRBJ2-1, with D uncertain. What was sequenced was peripheral blood. CDR3 nucleotides: TGTGCCAGCAGCCAAGATCGCAATGAGCAGTTCTTC. It translates to CASSQDRNEQFF.